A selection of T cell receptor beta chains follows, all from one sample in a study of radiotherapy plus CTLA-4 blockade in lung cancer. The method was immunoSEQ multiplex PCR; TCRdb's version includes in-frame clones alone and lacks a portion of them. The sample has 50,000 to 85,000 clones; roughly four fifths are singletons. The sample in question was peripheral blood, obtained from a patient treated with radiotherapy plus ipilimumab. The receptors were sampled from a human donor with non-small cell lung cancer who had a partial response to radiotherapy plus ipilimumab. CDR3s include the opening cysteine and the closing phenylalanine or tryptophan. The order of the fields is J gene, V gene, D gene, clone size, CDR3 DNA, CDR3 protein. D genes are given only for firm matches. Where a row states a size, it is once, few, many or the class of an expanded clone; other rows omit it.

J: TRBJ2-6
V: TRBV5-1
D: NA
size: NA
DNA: TGCGCCAGCAGCTTACCTAGCTCTGGGGCCAACGTCCTGACTTTC
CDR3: CASSLPSSGANVLTF

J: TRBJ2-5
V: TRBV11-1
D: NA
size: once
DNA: TGTGCCAGCGGGCCCGTAAATCCACAGACCCAGTACTTC
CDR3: CASGPVNPQTQYF

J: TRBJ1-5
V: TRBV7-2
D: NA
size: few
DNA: TGTGCCAGCAGCTCCGTGAAGGTTCAGCGTCAGCCCCAGCATTTT
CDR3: CASSSVKVQRQPQHF

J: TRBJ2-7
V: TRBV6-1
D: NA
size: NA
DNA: TGTGCCATCGGAGGGACGGAGCTCTACGAGCAGTACTTC
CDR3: CAIGGTELYEQYF

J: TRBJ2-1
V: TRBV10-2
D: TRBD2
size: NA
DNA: TGCGCCAGCAGGCAAGGACTAGCGGGAGGGGATGAGCAGTTCTTC
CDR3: CASRQGLAGGDEQFF

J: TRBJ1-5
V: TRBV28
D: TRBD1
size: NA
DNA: TGTGCCACCAACACGGACAGGAAGCCCCAGCATTTT
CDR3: CATNTDRKPQHF

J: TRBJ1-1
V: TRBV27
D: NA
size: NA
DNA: TGTGCCAGCAGCCCTTTGTGGACAAGGGAAGCTTTCTTT
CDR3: CASSPLWTREAFF

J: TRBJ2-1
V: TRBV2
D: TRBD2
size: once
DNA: TGTGCCAGCACCCCGGGACTAGCGGGAGGTAATAATGAGCAGTTCTTC
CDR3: CASTPGLAGGNNEQFF

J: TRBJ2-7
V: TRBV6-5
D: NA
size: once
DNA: TGTGCCAGCAGAACTAGGGACTCCAAAGGGAAGCAGTACTTC
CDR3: CASRTRDSKGKQYF

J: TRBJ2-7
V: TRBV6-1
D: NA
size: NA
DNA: TGTGCCAGCAGATCAACGGGCGAGCAGTACTTC
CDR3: CASRSTGEQYF

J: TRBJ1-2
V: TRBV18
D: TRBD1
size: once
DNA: TGTGCCAGCTCATCCACGGGACAGGACCATGGCTACACCTTC
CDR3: CASSSTGQDHGYTF